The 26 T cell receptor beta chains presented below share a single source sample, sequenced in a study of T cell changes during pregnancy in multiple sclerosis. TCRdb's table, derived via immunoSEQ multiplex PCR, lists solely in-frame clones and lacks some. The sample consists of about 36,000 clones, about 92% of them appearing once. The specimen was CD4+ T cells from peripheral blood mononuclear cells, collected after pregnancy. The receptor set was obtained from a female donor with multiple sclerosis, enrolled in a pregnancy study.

CDR3 sequence: CASSNLGPEDTQYF. The CDR3 DNA follows: TGTGCCAGCAGCAACCTAGGTCCGGAAGATACGCAGTATTTT. The J gene is TRBJ2-3, the V gene TRBV7-3; D remains ambiguous. Per germline, CDR1 SGHTA and CDR2 FQGTGA. V was clipped by 5 bases and J by 5 bases, with 14 bases between them. This CDR3 is 14 amino acids long. Looking up the rest from reference TRBV7-3 and TRBJ2-3 gives the full variable domain: GAGVSQTPSNKVTEKGKYVELRCDPISGHTALYWYRQSLGQGPEFLIYFQGTGAADDSGLPNDRFFAVRPEGSVSTLKIQRTERGDSAVYLCASSNLGPEDTQYFGPGTRLTVL.

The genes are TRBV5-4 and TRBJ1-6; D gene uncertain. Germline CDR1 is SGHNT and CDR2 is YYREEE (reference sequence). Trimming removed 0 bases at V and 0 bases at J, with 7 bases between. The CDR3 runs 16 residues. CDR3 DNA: TGTGCCAGCAGCTTGGGAGGGATCTCCTATAATTCACCCCTCCACTTT. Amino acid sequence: CASSLGGISYNSPLHF.

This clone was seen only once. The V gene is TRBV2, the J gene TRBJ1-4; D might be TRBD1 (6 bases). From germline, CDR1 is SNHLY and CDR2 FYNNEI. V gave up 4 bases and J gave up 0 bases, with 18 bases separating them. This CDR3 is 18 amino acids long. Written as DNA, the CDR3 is TGTGCCAGCAGTGTTACCCGGACAGCAAAGGCAACTAATGAAAAACTGTTTTTT. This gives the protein CASSVTRTAKATNEKLFF.

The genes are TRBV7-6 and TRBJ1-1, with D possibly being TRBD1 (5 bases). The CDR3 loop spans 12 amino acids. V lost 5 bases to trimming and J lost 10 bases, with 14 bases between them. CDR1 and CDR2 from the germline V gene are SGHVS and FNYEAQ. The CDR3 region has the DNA TGTGCCAGCAGCCATTGGGGGGAGGGAGCTTTCTTT. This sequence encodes CASSHWGEGAFF.

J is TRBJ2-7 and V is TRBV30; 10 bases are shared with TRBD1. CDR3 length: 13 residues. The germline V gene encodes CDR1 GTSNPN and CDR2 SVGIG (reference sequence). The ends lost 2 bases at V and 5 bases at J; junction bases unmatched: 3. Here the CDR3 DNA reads TGTGCCTGGAGTCGGGACAGGGGAAACGAGCAGTACTTC. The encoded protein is CAWSRDRGNEQYF.

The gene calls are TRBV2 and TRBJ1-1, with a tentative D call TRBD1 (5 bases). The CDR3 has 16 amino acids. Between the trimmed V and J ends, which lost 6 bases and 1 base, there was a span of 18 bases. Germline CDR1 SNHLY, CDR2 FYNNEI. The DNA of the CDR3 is TGTGCCAGCAGGGGGCGGACAAGTGGTCGGAACACTGAAGCTTTCTTT. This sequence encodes CASRGRTSGRNTEAFF.

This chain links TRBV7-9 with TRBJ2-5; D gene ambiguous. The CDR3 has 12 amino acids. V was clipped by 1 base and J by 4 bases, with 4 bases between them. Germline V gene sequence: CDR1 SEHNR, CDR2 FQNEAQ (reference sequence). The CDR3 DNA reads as TGTGCCAGCAGCTTAGGACTAGAGACCCAGTACTTC. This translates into CASSLGLETQYF.

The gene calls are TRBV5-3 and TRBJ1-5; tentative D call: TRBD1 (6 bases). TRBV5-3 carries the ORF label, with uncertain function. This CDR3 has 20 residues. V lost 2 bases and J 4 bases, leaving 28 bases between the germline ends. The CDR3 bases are TGTGCCAGAAGCTTTATATTTAGAGGGACTAATTCAGGGGAGAATCAGCCCCAGCATTTT. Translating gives CARSFIFRGTNSGENQPQHF.

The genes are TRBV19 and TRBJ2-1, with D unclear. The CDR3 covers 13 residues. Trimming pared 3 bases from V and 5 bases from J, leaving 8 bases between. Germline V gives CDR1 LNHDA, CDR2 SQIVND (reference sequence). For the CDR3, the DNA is TGTGCCAGTAGTATGGAGTGGGACAATGAGCAGTTCTTC. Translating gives CASSMEWDNEQFF.

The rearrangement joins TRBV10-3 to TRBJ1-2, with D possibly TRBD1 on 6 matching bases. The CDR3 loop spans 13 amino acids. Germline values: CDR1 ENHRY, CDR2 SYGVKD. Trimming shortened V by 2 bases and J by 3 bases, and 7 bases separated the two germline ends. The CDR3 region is CAISENRDYGYTF. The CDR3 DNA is TGTGCCATCAGTGAGAACAGGGACTATGGCTACACCTTC.

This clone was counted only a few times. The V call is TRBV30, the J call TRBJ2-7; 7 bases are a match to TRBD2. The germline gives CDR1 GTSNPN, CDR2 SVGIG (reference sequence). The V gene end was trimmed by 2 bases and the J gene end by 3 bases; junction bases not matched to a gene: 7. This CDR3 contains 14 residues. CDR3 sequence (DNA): TGTGCCTGGAGTAGAGGGGAGGGGAGCTACGAGCAGTACTTC. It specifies CAWSRGEGSYEQYF.

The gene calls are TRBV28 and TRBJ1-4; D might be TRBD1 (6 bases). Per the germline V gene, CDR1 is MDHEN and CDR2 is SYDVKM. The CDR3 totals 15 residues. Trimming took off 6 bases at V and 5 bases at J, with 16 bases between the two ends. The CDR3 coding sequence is TGTGCCAGCAGGAAAGGGGGACTACAGAATGAAAAACTGTTTTTT. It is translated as CASRKGGLQNEKLFF.

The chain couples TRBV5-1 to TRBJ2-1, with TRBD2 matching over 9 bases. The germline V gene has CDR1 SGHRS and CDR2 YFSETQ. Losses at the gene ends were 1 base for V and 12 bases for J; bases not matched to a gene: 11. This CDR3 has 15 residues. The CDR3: CASSLLAGGIKGQFF. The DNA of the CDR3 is TGCGCCAGCAGCTTGCTGGCGGGGGGGATAAAGGGGCAGTTCTTC.

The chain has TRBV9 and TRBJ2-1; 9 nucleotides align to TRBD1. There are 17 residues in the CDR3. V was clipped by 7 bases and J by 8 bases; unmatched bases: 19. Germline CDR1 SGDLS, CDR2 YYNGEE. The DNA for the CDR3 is TGTGCCAGCTCCCCACAGGGGGCGGTAGCCCACGGGGATGAGCAGTTCTTC. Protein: CASSPQGAVAHGDEQFF.

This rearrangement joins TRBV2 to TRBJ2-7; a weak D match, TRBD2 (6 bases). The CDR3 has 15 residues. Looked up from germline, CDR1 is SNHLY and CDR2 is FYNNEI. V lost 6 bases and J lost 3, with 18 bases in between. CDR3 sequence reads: CASRQVASAYYEQYF. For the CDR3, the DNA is TGTGCCAGCAGACAAGTGGCTAGCGCTTACTACGAGCAGTACTTC.

In DNA form, the CDR3 reads TGCGCCAGCAGCTTGATGCCGGGACAAGGATCCTACAATGAGCAGTTCTTC. Translated: CASSLMPGQGSYNEQFF. The gene calls are TRBV5-1 and TRBJ2-1, with D maybe TRBD1 (6 bases). V was clipped by 1 base and J by 1 base, with 15 bases between them. This CDR3 has 17 amino acids. Germline-derived CDR1 and CDR2 are SGHRS and YFSETQ.

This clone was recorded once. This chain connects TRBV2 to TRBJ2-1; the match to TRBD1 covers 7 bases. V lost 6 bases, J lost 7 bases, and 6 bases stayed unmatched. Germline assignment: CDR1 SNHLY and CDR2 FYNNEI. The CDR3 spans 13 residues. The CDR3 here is CASRPDRTNEQFF. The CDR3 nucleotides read TGTGCCAGCAGGCCGGACAGGACAAATGAGCAGTTCTTC.

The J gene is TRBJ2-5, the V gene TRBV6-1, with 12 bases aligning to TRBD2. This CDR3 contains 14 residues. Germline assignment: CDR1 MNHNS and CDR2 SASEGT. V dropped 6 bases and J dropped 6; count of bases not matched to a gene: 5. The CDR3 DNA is TGTGCCAGCAGGGCTAGCGGGGGGGAACAGACCCAGTACTTC. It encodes CASRASGGEQTQYF.

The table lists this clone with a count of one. CDR3 bases: TGTGCCAGCAGGACTACTGGGGGGTATGGCTACACCTTC. It encodes CASRTTGGYGYTF. This chain links TRBV28 with TRBJ1-2; possibly TRBD1 for D (5 bases). CDR3 length: 13 residues. Germline CDR1 is MDHEN and CDR2 is SYDVKM. The V end was cut by 6 bases, the J end by 5 bases, with 13 bases between.

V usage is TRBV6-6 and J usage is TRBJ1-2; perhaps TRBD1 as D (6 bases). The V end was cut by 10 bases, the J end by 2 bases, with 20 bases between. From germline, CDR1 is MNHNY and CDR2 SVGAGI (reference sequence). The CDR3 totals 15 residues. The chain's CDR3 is CATGDTGKPNYGYTF. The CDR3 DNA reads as TGTGCCACCGGGGACACCGGAAAACCGAACTATGGCTACACCTTC.

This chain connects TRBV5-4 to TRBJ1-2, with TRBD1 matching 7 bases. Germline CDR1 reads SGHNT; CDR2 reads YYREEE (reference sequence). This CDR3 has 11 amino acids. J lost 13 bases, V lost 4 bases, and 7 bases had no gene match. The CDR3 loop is CASSAGQVGTF. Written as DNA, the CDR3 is TGTGCCAGCAGCGCTGGACAGGTCGGCACCTTC. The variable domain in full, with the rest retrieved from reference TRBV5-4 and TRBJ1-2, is ETGVTQSPTHLIKTRGQQVTLRCSSQSGHNTVSWYQQALGQGPQFIFQYYREEENGRGNFPPRFSGLQFPNYSSELNVNALELDDSALYLCASSAGQVGTFGSGTRLTVV.

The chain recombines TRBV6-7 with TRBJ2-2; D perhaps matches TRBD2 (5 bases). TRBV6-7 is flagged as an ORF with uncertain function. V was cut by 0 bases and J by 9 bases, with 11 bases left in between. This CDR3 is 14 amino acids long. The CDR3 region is CASSYSKSGRELFF. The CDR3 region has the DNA TGTGCCAGCAGTTACTCGAAATCGGGAAGGGAGCTGTTTTTT.

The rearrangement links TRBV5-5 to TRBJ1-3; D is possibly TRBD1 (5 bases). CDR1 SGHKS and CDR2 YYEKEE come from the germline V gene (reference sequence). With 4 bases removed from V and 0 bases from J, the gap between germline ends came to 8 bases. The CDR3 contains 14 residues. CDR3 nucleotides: TGTGCCAGCAGCCTGGGGCTCTCTGGAAACACCATATATTTT. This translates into CASSLGLSGNTIYF.

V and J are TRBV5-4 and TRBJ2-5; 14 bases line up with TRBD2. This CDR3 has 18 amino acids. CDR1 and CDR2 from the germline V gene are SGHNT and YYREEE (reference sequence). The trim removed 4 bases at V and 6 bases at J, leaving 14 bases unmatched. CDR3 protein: CASSRGTSGGRGFKTQYF. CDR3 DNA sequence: TGTGCCAGCAGCAGAGGGACTAGCGGGGGACGGGGATTCAAGACCCAGTACTTC. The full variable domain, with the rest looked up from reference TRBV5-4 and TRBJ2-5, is ETGVTQSPTHLIKTRGQQVTLRCSSQSGHNTVSWYQQALGQGPQFIFQYYREEENGRGNFPPRFSGLQFPNYSSELNVNALELDDSALYLCASSRGTSGGRGFKTQYFGPGTRLLVL.

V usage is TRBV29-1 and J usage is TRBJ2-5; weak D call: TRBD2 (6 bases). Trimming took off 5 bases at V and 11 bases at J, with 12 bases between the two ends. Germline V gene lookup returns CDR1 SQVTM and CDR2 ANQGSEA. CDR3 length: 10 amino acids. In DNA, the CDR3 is TGCAGCGTTAGGGACTTACGACAGTACTTC. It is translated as CSVRDLRQYF.

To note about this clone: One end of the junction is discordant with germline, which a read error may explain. The CDR3 DNA reads TGCAGCGTCGAAGGTCAGGGGCAAGTCACTGAAGCTTTCTTT. It specifies CSVEGQGQVTEAFF. The V and J genes are TRBV29-1 and TRBJ1-1; perhaps TRBD1 as D (6 bases). Germline V gives CDR1 SQVTM, CDR2 ANQGSEA. The CDR3 length is 14 residues.